The sequence of this T cell receptor beta chain was determined in a study of OX40 agonist ivuxolimab in advanced cancers. Looking at the study overall: Subjects had a mean age of about 60 years, with a range of about 23 to 79; around 84% were male.

In regard to this clone: What it binds is not known.

Findings and limits, study-wide: CD4+ and CD8+ T cells in blood underwent clonal expansion by week 6 at 0.1 to 3.0 mg/kg. Nonresponders, in some cases, also had low normalized T-cell clonal expansion.

With V trimmed by 6 bases and J by 6 bases, 8 bases remained unmatched. Germline CDR1 and CDR2: SQVTM and ANQGSEA. The CDR3 consists of 14 residues. Patients were ineligible given autoimmune disease history or systemic immunosuppression. Produced via immunoSEQ multiplex PCR; TCRdb's table is partial and in-frame only. Among roughly 48,000 clones, about 87% were seen once, and the ten largest hold 10%. The sequencing here drew on CD4+ or CD8+ T cells sorted from blood, taken in a trial of the OX40 agonist ivuxolimab. The genes are TRBV29-1 and TRBJ2-2, with 9 bases that match TRBD1. This TCR came from an adult with an advanced solid tumor such as melanoma, head and neck, liver or kidney cancer. The CDR3 reads CSVDRDRVPGELFF. In DNA, the CDR3 is TGCAGCGTCGACAGGGACAGGGTTCCCGGGGAGCTGTTTTTT.